The 8 T cell receptor beta chains below all came from one sample that was sequenced in a study of identical twins. Each CDR3 protein is one row after TCRdb ran MiXCR on the 5' RACE reads. The sample has under 1 million distinct CDR3 sequences, around 12% seen once; the top ten hold 1.5% to 2%. This same sample was also taken into another study, of yellow fever vaccine responses in identical twins.

The sequenced material came from PBMCs. These receptors originate from a woman aged 18-35 years in good health.

The chain recombines TRBV2 with TRBJ1-2; 10 bases fit TRBD1. The CDR3 has 13 residues. CDR1 is SNHLY and CDR2 is FYNNEI in the germline V gene. Germline trimming cut 6 bases from V and 7 bases from J; bases unmatched to any gene: 5. The CDR3 DNA follows: TGTGCCAGCAGGGGACAGGGGTTTGCTGGCTACACCTTC. Protein: CASRGQGFAGYTF.

The gene calls are TRBV25-1 and TRBJ2-5, with 8 bases fitting TRBD2. CDR1 is MGHDK and CDR2 is SYGVNS in the germline V gene. The CDR3 has 15 amino acids. The trim removed 6 bases at V and 2 bases at J, leaving 8 bases unmatched. Here the CDR3 DNA reads TGTGCCAGCAGGCCCGGGAGGGACTTACAAGAGACCCAGTACTTC. It is translated as CASRPGRDLQETQYF. The full variable domain, rest sourced from reference TRBV25-1 and TRBJ2-5, is EADIYQTPRYLVIGTGKKITLECSQTMGHDKMYWYQQDPGMELHLIHYSYGVNSTEKGDLSSESTVSRIRTEHFPLTLESARPSHTSQYLCASRPGRDLQETQYFGPGTRLLVL.

This clonotype was detected only a few times. The chain carries TRBV3-1 and TRBJ2-2; TRBD1 aligns across 10 bases. Germline V gene sequence: CDR1 LGHDT, CDR2 YNNKEL (reference sequence). This CDR3 contains 15 residues. Trimming removed 4 bases from V and 6 bases from J; junction bases left unmatched: 5. This CDR3 reads CASSPTGGLAGELFF. CDR3 DNA: TGTGCCAGCAGCCCGACAGGGGGCTTGGCCGGGGAGCTGTTTTTT. The entire variable domain, with the rest obtained from reference TRBV3-1 and TRBJ2-2, is as follows: DTAVSQTPKYLVTQMGNDKSIKCEQNLGHDTMYWYKQDSKKFLKIMFSYNNKELIINETVPNRFSPKSPDKAHLNLHINSLELGDSAVYFCASSPTGGLAGELFFGEGSRLTVL.

This clonotype was found a few times. The chain carries TRBV15 and TRBJ2-1; TRBD2 matches at 8 bases. V lost 3 bases to trimming and J lost 0 bases; unmatched junction nucleotides: 4. CDR3 length: 16 residues. CDR1 and CDR2 from the germline V gene are LNHNV and YYDKDF (reference sequence). The CDR3 DNA follows: TGTGCCACCAGCAGGATAGCGGGGAGCTCCTACAATGAGCAGTTCTTC. This encodes CATSRIAGSSYNEQFF.

V usage is TRBV6-1 and J usage is TRBJ2-5; the D gene is possibly TRBD2 (6 bases). Trimming stripped 4 bases from V and 4 bases from J, with 13 bases between. Germline assignment: CDR1 MNHNS and CDR2 SASEGT. This CDR3 has 14 amino acids. CDR3: CASSVVEGGETQYF. CDR3 coding DNA: TGTGCCAGCAGTGTCGTGGAGGGAGGAGAGACCCAGTACTTC.

The table lists this clonotype with a few counts. The V call is TRBV5-1, the J call TRBJ2-7; TRBD1 agrees at 12 bases. J gave up 2 bases and V 4 bases, and 4 bases lay outside the gene matches. There are 15 residues in the CDR3. CDR1 is SGHRS, CDR2 YFSETQ, per germline. In DNA, the CDR3 is TGCGCCAGCAGCATGGGACAGGGGGCCGCCTACGAGCAGTACGTC. Amino acids: CASSMGQGAAYEQYV.

The V gene is TRBV2, the J gene TRBJ2-7; 8 bases fit TRBD1. This CDR3 comprises 15 residues. Germline lookup yields CDR1 SNHLY and CDR2 FYNNEI. The ends lost 6 bases at V and 3 bases at J; junction bases unmatched: 10. The CDR3 nucleotides are TGTGCCAGCAGACCACAGGGGGTCGGTTACTACGAGCAGTACGTC. This sequence encodes CASRPQGVGYYEQYV.

The sample holds many counts of this clonotype. The J gene is TRBJ2-7, the V gene TRBV2; D not resolved. In germline, CDR1 is SNHLY, CDR2 FYNNEI. V lost 10 bases to trimming and J lost 6 bases, with 10 bases between them. This CDR3 comprises 10 residues. For the CDR3, the DNA is TGTGCCACACTCTCAGGCGAGCAGTACTTC. Protein sequence: CATLSGEQYF.